What follows is one T cell receptor (beta chain) and its context. V lost 1 base to trimming and J lost 2 bases; unmatched junction nucleotides: 5. Germline values: CDR1 SEHNR, CDR2 FQNEAQ (reference sequence). This CDR3 contains 16 residues. These data are taken from a study of blood T cell repertoires in COVID-19. Profiled with immunoSEQ multiplex PCR; TCRdb holds only in-frame clones, not every one. The sample consists of some 6,400 clones, 80% to 90% of them appearing once. The origin of this receptor is a human donor with active COVID-19. The donor label of this sample is uncertain. The chain combines TRBV7-9 with TRBJ2-1; 7 nucleotides line up with TRBD1. Sequenced sample: peripheral blood. CDR3 in DNA: TGTGCCAGCAGCTTAGAAGGACAGGTTCCCTACAATGAGCAGTTCTTC. It specifies CASSLEGQVPYNEQFF.